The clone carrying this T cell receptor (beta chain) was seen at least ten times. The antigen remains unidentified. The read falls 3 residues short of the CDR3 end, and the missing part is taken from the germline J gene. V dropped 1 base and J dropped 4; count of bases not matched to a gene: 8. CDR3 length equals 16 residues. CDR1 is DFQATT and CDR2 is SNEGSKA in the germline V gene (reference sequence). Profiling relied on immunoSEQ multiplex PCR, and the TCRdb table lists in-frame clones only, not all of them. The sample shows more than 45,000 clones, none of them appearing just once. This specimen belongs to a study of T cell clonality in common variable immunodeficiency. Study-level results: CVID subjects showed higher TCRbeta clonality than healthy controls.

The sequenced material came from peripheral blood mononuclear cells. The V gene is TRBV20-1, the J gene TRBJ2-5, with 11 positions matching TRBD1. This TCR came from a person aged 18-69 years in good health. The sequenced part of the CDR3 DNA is TGCAGTGCTAGAGTTGTCGGGACAGGGGGAAGAGAGACC. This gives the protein CSARVVGTGGRET. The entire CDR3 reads CSARVVGTGGRETQYF.